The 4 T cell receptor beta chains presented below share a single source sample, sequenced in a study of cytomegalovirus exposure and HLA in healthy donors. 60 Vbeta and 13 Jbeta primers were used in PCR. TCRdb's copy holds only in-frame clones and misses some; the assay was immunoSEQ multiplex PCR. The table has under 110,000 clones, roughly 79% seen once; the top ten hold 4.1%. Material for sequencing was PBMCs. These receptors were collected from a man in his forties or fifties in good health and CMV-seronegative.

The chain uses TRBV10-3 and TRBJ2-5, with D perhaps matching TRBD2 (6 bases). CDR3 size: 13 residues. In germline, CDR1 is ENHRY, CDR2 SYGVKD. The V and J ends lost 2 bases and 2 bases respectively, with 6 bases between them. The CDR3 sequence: CAISERGQETQYF. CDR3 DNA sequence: TGTGCCATCAGTGAGCGGGGGCAAGAGACCCAGTACTTC.

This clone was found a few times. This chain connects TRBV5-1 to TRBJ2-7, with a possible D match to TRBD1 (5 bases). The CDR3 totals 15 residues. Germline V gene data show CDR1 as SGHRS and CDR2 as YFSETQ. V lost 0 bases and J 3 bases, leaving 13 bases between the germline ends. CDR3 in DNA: TGCGCCAGCAGCTTGGGAGAGACAGTCTTCTACGAGCAGTACTTC. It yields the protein CASSLGETVFYEQYF.

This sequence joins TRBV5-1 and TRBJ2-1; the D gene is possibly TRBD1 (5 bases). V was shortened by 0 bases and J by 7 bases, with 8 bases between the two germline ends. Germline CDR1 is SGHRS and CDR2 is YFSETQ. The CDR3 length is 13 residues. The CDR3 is CASSLGQLNEQFF. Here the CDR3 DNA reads TGCGCCAGCAGCTTGGGACAGCTGAATGAGCAGTTCTTC.

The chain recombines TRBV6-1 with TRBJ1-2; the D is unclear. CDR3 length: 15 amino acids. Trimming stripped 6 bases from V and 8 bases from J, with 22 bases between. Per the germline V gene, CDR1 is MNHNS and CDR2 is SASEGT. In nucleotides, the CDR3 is TGTGCCAGCAGGGACCGAAGCGAGGGCCAGGACGGCTACACCTTC. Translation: CASRDRSEGQDGYTF.